The TCR beta chain described here comes from a study of cytomegalovirus exposure and HLA in healthy donors. The PCR made use of 60 Vbeta and 13 Jbeta primers. Clones were sequenced by immunoSEQ multiplex PCR, and TCRdb holds only the in-frame ones, with some missing. The sample lists over 110,000 clones, about 80% occurring once. At sampling all donors were nominally healthy, likely with unrecorded immune exposures. In regard to this clone: No antigen is known for it.

Findings and caveats of the study: A later analysis showed HLA-associated TCR beta chains outstripping equally common others in clonal expansion. After further analysis at a later stage, 16,951 TCR beta sequences were associated with HLA alleles at 0.05 false discovery rate. Roughly uniform depth of sequencing across donors was assumed in presence/absence analyses.

Sequencing was done on a sample of PBMCs. The receptor was derived from a woman aged 18-30 years in good health and CMV-seropositive.

CDR3 sequence (DNA): TGTGCCAGTAGTCAAATCCCCGGGACACTCAATCAGCCCCAGCATTTT. It codes for CASSQIPGTLNQPQHF. The chain links TRBV19 to TRBJ1-5; D is possibly TRBD1 (6 bases). Germline lookup yields CDR1 LNHDA and CDR2 SQIVND (reference sequence). CDR3 length: 16 amino acids. Trimming shortened V by 5 bases and J by 3 bases, and 17 bases separated the two germline ends.